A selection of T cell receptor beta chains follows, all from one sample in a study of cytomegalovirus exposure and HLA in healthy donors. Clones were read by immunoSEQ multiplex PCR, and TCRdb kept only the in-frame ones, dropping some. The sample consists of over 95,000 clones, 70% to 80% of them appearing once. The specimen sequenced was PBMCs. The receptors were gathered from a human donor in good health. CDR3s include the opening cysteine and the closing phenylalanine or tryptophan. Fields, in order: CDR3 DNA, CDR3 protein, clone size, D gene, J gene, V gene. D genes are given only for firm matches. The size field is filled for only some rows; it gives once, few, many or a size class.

CDR3 DNA: TGTGCCAGCAGTACCGGAGGGAGTAACACTGAAGCTTTCTTT; CDR3 protein: CASSTGGSNTEAFF; clone size: few; D gene: -; J gene: TRBJ1-1; V gene: TRBV2
CDR3 DNA: TGCAGTGCTCCTATGCGCGAGCAGTACTTC; CDR3 protein: CSAPMREQYF; clone size: -; D gene: -; J gene: TRBJ2-7; V gene: TRBV20-1
CDR3 DNA: TGTGCCAGCAGCTTGGGCGGTCCCGGGGAGCTGTTTTTT; CDR3 protein: CASSLGGPGELFF; clone size: few; D gene: -; J gene: TRBJ2-2; V gene: TRBV5-6
CDR3 DNA: TGCGCCAGCAGTACAGGGGGCTTGAGCAATCAGCCCCAGCATTTT; CDR3 protein: CASSTGGLSNQPQHF; clone size: -; D gene: TRBD1; J gene: TRBJ1-5; V gene: TRBV10-2
CDR3 DNA: TGTGCCAGCAGCGGGACTAGCACAGATACGCAGTATTTT; CDR3 protein: CASSGTSTDTQYF; clone size: -; D gene: -; J gene: TRBJ2-3; V gene: TRBV9
CDR3 DNA: TGTGCCAGCAGTGAAGGACAGGGGAACTATGGCTACACCTTC; CDR3 protein: CASSEGQGNYGYTF; clone size: -; D gene: TRBD1; J gene: TRBJ1-2; V gene: TRBV2
CDR3 DNA: TGCGCCAGCAGCTACCTACCCCACGGGGACAGAGAAGAGACCCAGTACTTC; CDR3 protein: CASSYLPHGDREETQYF; clone size: -; D gene: TRBD1; J gene: TRBJ2-5; V gene: TRBV5-1
CDR3 DNA: TGTGCCAGCAGCTTGTGGGAGAATCAGCCCCAGCATTTT; CDR3 protein: CASSLWENQPQHF; clone size: -; D gene: -; J gene: TRBJ1-5; V gene: TRBV5-5
CDR3 DNA: TGTGCCACCAGCAGAGATGCCCTCGGGACTAGCGGTGCCTACGAGCAGTACTTC; CDR3 protein: CATSRDALGTSGAYEQYF; clone size: -; D gene: TRBD2; J gene: TRBJ2-7; V gene: TRBV15
CDR3 DNA: TGTGCCACCGGGACAGGGGTAAGACCCTACGAGCAGTACTTC; CDR3 protein: CATGTGVRPYEQYF; clone size: -; D gene: TRBD1; J gene: TRBJ2-7; V gene: TRBV15
CDR3 DNA: TGCGCCAGCAGCTTGGTCAGGGGATCCTACGAGCAGTACTTC; CDR3 protein: CASSLVRGSYEQYF; clone size: -; D gene: -; J gene: TRBJ2-7; V gene: TRBV5-1
CDR3 DNA: TGTGCCAGCAGTGAAGTTTCCTCAGGTGCCGCGGAGACCCAGTACTTC; CDR3 protein: CASSEVSSGAAETQYF; clone size: -; D gene: -; J gene: TRBJ2-5; V gene: TRBV6-1
CDR3 DNA: TGTGCCAGCAGCCCCGCGGCGGGGGAGCTGTTTTTT; CDR3 protein: CASSPAAGELFF; clone size: -; D gene: -; J gene: TRBJ2-2; V gene: TRBV28
CDR3 DNA: TGCGCCAGCAGCTTGGTTTCCCCGTGGCTAGCGGGAGATGAGCAGTTCTTC; CDR3 protein: CASSLVSPWLAGDEQFF; clone size: -; D gene: TRBD2; J gene: TRBJ2-1; V gene: TRBV5-1
CDR3 DNA: TGCGCCAGCAGCTTGGTGGAGCCGAGATATGGCTACACCTTC; CDR3 protein: CASSLVEPRYGYTF; clone size: -; D gene: -; J gene: TRBJ1-2; V gene: TRBV5-1
CDR3 DNA: TGTGCCAGCAGTGACTCCACAGACGGAGGTGATACGCAGTATTTT; CDR3 protein: CASSDSTDGGDTQYF; clone size: once; D gene: -; J gene: TRBJ2-3; V gene: TRBV6-4
CDR3 DNA: TGCGCCAGCAGCAGCGGGTGGGGCTCCTACAATGAGCAGTTCTTC; CDR3 protein: CASSSGWGSYNEQFF; clone size: -; D gene: -; J gene: TRBJ2-1; V gene: TRBV5-1
CDR3 DNA: TGTGCCTCCGCCCCGGGACTGGGGTATGGCTACACCTTC; CDR3 protein: CASAPGLGYGYTF; clone size: -; D gene: -; J gene: TRBJ1-2; V gene: TRBV30
CDR3 DNA: TGCAGCGGGACGACAGGACCGAACATTCAGTACTTC; CDR3 protein: CSGTTGPNIQYF; clone size: -; D gene: -; J gene: TRBJ2-4; V gene: TRBV29-1
CDR3 DNA: TGTGCCATCCCAGTACGAGGGAGCTCTGGAAACACCATATATTTT; CDR3 protein: CAIPVRGSSGNTIYF; clone size: -; D gene: -; J gene: TRBJ1-3; V gene: TRBV30
CDR3 DNA: TGTGCCAGCAGCCCACTAAGGGACAGATCCTACGAGCAGTACTTC; CDR3 protein: CASSPLRDRSYEQYF; clone size: -; D gene: TRBD1; J gene: TRBJ2-7; V gene: TRBV14
CDR3 DNA: TGTGCCAGCAGTGCACAAGCGGGGACGCAGTATTTT; CDR3 protein: CASSAQAGTQYF; clone size: few; D gene: TRBD2; J gene: TRBJ2-3; V gene: TRBV2